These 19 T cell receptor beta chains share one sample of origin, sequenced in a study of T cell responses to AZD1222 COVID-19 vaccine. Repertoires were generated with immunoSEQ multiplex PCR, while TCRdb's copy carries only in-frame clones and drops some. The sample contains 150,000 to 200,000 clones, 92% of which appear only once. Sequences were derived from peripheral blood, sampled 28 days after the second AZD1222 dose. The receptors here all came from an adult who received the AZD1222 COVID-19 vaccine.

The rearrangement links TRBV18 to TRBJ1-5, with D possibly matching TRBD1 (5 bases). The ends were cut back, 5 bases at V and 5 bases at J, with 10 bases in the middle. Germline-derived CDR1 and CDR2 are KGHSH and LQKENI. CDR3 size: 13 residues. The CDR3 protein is CASSDFRDQPQHF. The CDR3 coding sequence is TGTGCCAGCTCAGACTTCAGGGATCAGCCCCAGCATTTT.

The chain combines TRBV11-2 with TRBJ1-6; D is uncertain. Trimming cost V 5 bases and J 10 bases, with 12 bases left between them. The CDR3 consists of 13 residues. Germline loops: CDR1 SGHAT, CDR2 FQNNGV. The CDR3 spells CASSVLVGSPLHF. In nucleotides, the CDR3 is TGTGCCAGCAGCGTCCTCGTGGGATCACCCCTCCACTTT.

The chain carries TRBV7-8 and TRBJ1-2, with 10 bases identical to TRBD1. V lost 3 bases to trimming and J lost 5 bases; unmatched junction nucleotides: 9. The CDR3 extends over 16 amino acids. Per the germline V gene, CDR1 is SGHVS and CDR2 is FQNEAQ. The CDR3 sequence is CASSFGTGVQSYGYTF. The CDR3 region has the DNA TGTGCCAGCAGCTTTGGGACAGGGGTACAGTCTTATGGCTACACCTTC.

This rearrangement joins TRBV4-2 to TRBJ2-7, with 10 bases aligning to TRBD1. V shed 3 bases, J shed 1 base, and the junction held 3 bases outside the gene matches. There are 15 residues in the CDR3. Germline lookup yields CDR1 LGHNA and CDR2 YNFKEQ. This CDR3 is CASSQPGQGSYEQYF. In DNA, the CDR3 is TGTGCCAGCAGCCAGCCGGGACAGGGGTCCTACGAGCAGTACTTC.

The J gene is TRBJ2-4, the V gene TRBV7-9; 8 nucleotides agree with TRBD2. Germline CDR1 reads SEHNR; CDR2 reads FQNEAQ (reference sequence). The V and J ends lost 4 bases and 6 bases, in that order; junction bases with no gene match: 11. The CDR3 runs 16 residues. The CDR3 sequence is CASSSGGAQVGNIQYF. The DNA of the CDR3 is TGTGCCAGCAGCTCCGGGGGGGCGCAGGTCGGAAACATTCAGTACTTC.

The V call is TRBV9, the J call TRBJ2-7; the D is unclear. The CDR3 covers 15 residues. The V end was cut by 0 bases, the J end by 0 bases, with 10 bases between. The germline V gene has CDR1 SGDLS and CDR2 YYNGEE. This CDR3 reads CASSVEGRSSYEQYF. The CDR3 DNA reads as TGTGCCAGCAGCGTAGAAGGAAGGAGCTCCTACGAGCAGTACTTC.

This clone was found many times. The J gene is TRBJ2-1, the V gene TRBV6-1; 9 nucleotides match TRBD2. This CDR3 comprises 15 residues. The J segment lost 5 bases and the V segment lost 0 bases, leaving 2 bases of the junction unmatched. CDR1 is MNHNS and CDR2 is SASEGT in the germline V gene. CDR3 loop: CASSEARGGHNEQFF. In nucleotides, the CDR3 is TGTGCCAGCAGTGAAGCGCGGGGGGGACACAATGAGCAGTTCTTC.

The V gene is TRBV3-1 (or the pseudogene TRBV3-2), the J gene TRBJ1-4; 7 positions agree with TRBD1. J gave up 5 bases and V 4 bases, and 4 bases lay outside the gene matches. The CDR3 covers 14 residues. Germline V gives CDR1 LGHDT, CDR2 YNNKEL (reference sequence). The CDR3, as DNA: TGTGCCAGCAGCCGATCAGGGGGGAATGAAAAACTGTTTTTT. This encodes CASSRSGGNEKLFF.

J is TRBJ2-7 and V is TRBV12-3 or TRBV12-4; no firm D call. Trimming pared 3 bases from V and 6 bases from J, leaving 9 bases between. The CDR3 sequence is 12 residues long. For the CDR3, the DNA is TGTGCCAGCAGTTTTTGGGTTTCCGAGCAGTACTTC. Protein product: CASSFWVSEQYF.

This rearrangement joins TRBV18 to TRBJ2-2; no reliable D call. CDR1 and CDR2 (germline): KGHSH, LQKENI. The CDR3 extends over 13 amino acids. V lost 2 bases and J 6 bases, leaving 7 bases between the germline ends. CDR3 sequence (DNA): TGTGCCAGCTCACCAAAGGGCCCCGGGGAGCTGTTTTTT. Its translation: CASSPKGPGELFF.

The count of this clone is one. CDR3 sequence reads: CASSPNRGEKLFF. The CDR3 DNA follows: TGTGCCAGCTCACCAAACAGGGGAGAAAAACTGTTTTTT. The chain is built from TRBV18 and TRBJ1-4; 7 nucleotides match TRBD1. This CDR3 spans 13 amino acids. Germline V lookup: CDR1 KGHSH, CDR2 LQKENI. V lost 2 bases and J lost 8; bases outside the gene matches: 2.

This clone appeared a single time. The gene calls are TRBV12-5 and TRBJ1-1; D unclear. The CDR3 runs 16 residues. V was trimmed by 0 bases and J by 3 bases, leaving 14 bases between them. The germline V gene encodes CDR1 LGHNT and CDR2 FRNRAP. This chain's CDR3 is CASGLVSGGSHTEAFF. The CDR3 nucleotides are TGTGCTAGTGGTTTGGTATCCGGTGGATCGCACACTGAAGCTTTCTTT.

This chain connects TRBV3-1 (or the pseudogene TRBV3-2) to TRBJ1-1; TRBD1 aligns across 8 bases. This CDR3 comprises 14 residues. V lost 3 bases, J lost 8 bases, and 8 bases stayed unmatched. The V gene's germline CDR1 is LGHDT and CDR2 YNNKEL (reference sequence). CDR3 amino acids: CASSQQGAQHEAFF. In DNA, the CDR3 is TGTGCCAGCAGCCAGCAGGGGGCCCAGCACGAAGCTTTCTTT.

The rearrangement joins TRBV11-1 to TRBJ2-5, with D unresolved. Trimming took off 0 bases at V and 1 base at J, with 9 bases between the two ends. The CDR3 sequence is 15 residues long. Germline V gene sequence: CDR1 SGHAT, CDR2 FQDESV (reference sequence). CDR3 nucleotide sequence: TGTGCCAGCAGCTTAGCGGCGGAGCCCCAAGAGACCCAGTACTTC. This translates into CASSLAAEPQETQYF.

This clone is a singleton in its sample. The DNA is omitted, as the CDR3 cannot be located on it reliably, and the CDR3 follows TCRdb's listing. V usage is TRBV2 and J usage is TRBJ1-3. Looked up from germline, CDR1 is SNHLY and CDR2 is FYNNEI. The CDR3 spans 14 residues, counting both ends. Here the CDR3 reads CASSTSGRGNTIYF.

In nucleotides, the CDR3 is TGCAGCGTTGAAGTCGGGGGGCGAGGAGATACGCAGTATTTT. This gives the protein CSVEVGGRGDTQYF. The chain joins TRBV29-1 to TRBJ2-3; D is possibly TRBD2 (7 bases). CDR3 length: 14 residues. Trimming stripped 1 base from V and 5 bases from J, with 13 bases between. Germline loops: CDR1 SQVTM, CDR2 ANQGSEA.

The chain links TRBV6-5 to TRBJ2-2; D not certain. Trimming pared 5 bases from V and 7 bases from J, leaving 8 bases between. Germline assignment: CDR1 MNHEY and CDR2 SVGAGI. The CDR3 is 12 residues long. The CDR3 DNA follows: TGTGCCAGCAGTCCGCCTGGCGGGGAGCTGTTTTTT. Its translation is CASSPPGGELFF.

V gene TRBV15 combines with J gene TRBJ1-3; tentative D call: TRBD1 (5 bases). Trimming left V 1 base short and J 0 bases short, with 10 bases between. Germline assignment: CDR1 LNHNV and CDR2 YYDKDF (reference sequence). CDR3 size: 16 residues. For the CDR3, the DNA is TGTGCCACCAGCAGAGTCTACAGGCTCTCTGGAAACACCATATATTTT. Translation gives CATSRVYRLSGNTIYF. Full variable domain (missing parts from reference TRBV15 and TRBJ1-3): DAMVIQNPRYQVTQFGKPVTLSCSQTLNHNVMYWYQQKSSQAPKLLFHYYDKDFNNEADTPDNFQSRRPNTSFCFLDIRSPGLGDTAMYLCATSRVYRLSGNTIYFGEGSWLTVV.

This CDR3 reads CASSPGTGYDNQPQHF. Written as DNA, the CDR3 is TGTGCCAGCAGCCCCGGGACAGGCTACGACAATCAGCCCCAGCATTTT. V usage is TRBV7-2 and J usage is TRBJ1-5; 8 positions agree with TRBD1. CDR1 SGHTA and CDR2 FQGNSA come from the germline V gene. The length of the CDR3 is 16 residues. V was pared by 5 bases and J by 3 bases, with 9 bases of the junction left unmatched.